Listed below are T cell receptor beta chains from one sample, sequenced in a study of blood T cell repertoires in COVID-19. The assay was immunoSEQ multiplex PCR, and TCRdb's table has in-frame clones only and misses some. This sample has about 130,000 clones, with around 85% found just once. The sequenced sample was peripheral blood. Every receptor here comes from a woman aged 80 or over with acute or convalescent COVID-19. The CDR3 runs from the conserved cysteine through the conserved F or W. The order of the fields is clone size, J gene, V gene, D gene, CDR3 length, CDR3 protein, CDR3 DNA. A D gene is named only where the DNA matches it firmly. The size entry is marked missing in some rows and otherwise reads once, few, many or a size class.

NA,TRBJ1-2,TRBV5-4,TRBD1,15,CASSFLGGTGGALTF,TGTGCCAGCAGCTTCCTTGGAGGGACAGGGGGCGCTCTTACCTTC
once,TRBJ2-7,TRBV9,TRBD1,16,CASSAVDTGGYDEQYF,TGTGCCAGCAGCGCAGTAGATACAGGGGGCTACGACGAGCAGTACTTC
NA,TRBJ2-3,TRBV9,TRBD2,14,CASSVDGGADTQYF,TGTGCCAGCAGCGTAGATGGGGGGGCAGATACGCAGTATTTT
NA,TRBJ2-5,TRBV7-9,NA,11,CASSFGETQYF,TGTGCCAGCAGCTTCGGTGAGACCCAGTACTTC
NA,TRBJ2-5,TRBV5-4,TRBD1,15,CASSNDREFQETQYF,TGTGCCAGCAGCAACGACAGGGAATTTCAGGAGACCCAGTACTTC
NA,TRBJ1-2,TRBV4-3,TRBD1,14,CASSQETGEYGYTF,TGCGCCAGCAGCCAAGAAACAGGGGAATATGGCTACACCTTC
NA,TRBJ1-4,TRBV20-1,NA,14,CSASHREGNEKLFF,TGCAGTGCTAGTCACAGGGAGGGGAATGAAAAACTGTTTTTT
NA,TRBJ1-1,TRBV24-1,NA,13,CATSDSKGRWAFF,TGTGCCACCAGTGATTCAAAAGGGAGATGGGCTTTCTTT
once,TRBJ1-2,TRBV5-1,TRBD1,13,CASSLGDSYGYTF,TGCGCCAGCAGCTTGGGGGACAGCTATGGCTACACCTTC
NA,TRBJ2-5,TRBV6-5,NA,11,CASTKAETQYF,TGTGCCAGCACCAAAGCAGAGACCCAGTACTTC
NA,TRBJ2-1,TRBV9,NA,11,CASGPRSEQFF,TGTGCCAGCGGCCCTAGGAGTGAGCAGTTCTTC
NA,TRBJ1-2,TRBV27,NA,15,CASSLRQATYGGYTF,TGTGCCAGCAGTCTGAGACAGGCGACCTACGGTGGCTACACCTTC
NA,TRBJ1-5,TRBV19,NA,16,CASSIGHQARNQPQHF,TGTGCCAGTAGTATAGGACACCAAGCAAGGAATCAGCCCCAGCATTTT
NA,TRBJ1-2,TRBV2,TRBD1,13,CASSGKTGLGYTF,TGTGCCAGCAGTGGAAAGACAGGGTTGGGCTACACCTTC
NA,TRBJ2-5,TRBV11-2,NA,12,CASQGSQETQYF,TGTGCCAGCCAGGGCAGCCAAGAGACCCAGTACTTC
NA,TRBJ1-1,TRBV5-1,NA,15,CASSLGTGWNTEAFF,TGCGCCAGCAGCTTGGGAACAGGATGGAACACTGAAGCTTTCTTT
NA,TRBJ1-1,TRBV5-1,TRBD1,14,CASSPSTGDTEAFF,TGCGCCAGCAGCCCAAGTACAGGGGACACTGAAGCTTTCTTT
few,TRBJ1-5,TRBV19,TRBD1,17,CASSITGTGVRNQPQHF,TGTGCCAGTAGTATCACCGGGACAGGGGTGCGCAATCAGCCCCAGCATTTT
NA,TRBJ2-5,TRBV4-2,TRBD2,22,CASSQEGAGTSGGHLAGETQYF,TGTGCCAGCAGCCAAGAAGGGGCCGGGACTAGCGGGGGTCACCTCGCCGGAGAGACCCAGTACTTC
NA,TRBJ1-2,TRBV7-2,NA,15,CASRSQTGMGYGYTF,TGTGCCAGCAGGTCGCAGACGGGGATGGGGTATGGCTACACCTTC
NA,TRBJ2-1,TRBV10-3,NA,12,CAISDGVNEQFF,TGTGCCATCAGTGACGGGGTCAATGAGCAGTTCTTC
NA,TRBJ2-2,TRBV5-4,NA,12,CASSFGTGELFF,TGTGCCAGCAGCTTCGGGACCGGGGAGCTGTTTTTT